This T cell receptor beta chain was sequenced during a study of blood T cell repertoires in COVID-19. The V end lost 0 bases, the J end lost 4 bases, and 15 bases lay between the germline ends. This CDR3 spans 16 amino acids. The germline V gene encodes CDR1 MNHNY and CDR2 SVGAGI (reference sequence). Per the study methods: Cell counts per sample came from amplifying reference gene primers. Sequenced by immunoSEQ multiplex PCR; TCRdb stores in-frame clones only, minus some. V, J and clone size derive from that table, while D and trimming were established from the DNA sequence. Of approximately 240,000 clones in the sample, 85% to 95% were seen once.

Sequencing input: peripheral blood. This TCR was recovered from a man aged 25 to 45 with COVID-19, enrolled during active disease. The V call is TRBV6-6, the J call TRBJ2-5, with a weak D call TRBD1 (5 bases). This chain's CDR3 is CASSYSTASSGETQYF. The CDR3 DNA sequence: TGTGCCAGCAGTTACTCGACAGCCTCCTCGGGAGAGACCCAGTACTTC.